The rows below give T cell receptor beta chains drawn from one sample of a study of shared clonotypes between healthy human individuals. Clones were sequenced by immunoSEQ multiplex PCR, and TCRdb holds only the in-frame ones, with some missing. The sample consists of 950,000 to 1,200,000 clones, about 72% of them appearing once. The sequencing sample was made of memory CD4+ T cells from PBMCs. The receptors stem from a man aged 18 to 35 in good health. Some clones in this sample may be carry-over from other donors' samples. The CDR3 runs from the conserved cysteine through the conserved F or W. Each record gives: V gene, D gene, J gene, clone size, CDR3 DNA, CDR3 protein. The D gene is left open where the match is weak. Size values are once, few and many counts, or a class for expanded clones, and some rows have none.

>TRBV5-5|TRBD1|TRBJ1-1|.
TGTGCCAGCAGCTCCTACAGGGGTGGCACTGAAGCTTTCTTT
CASSSYRGGTEAFF
>TRBV2|TRBD1|TRBJ1-1|.
TGTGCCAGCAGTTTAACCGGGACAGCGAACACTGAAGCTTTCTTT
CASSLTGTANTEAFF
>TRBV29-1|.|TRBJ2-3|.
TGCAGCGTTAGATCAGGGTTCGGGACAGATACGCAGTATTTT
CSVRSGFGTDTQYF
>TRBV28|TRBD1|TRBJ1-2|.
TGTGCCAGCAGACCCAGCGGGACAGGGTTCGGCTACACCTTC
CASRPSGTGFGYTF
>TRBV6-1|.|TRBJ1-4|.
TGTGCCAGCAGTGATACGTGGCTAAATGAAAAACTGTTTTTT
CASSDTWLNEKLFF
>TRBV5-4|TRBD1|TRBJ2-4|.
TGTGCCAGCAGCTTCGACAGGGGAGACATTCAGTACTTC
CASSFDRGDIQYF
>TRBV6-1|.|TRBJ2-3|few
TGTGCCAGCACCTCACTAGCTTACGCAGATACGCAGTATTTT
CASTSLAYADTQYF
>TRBV5-1|TRBD1|TRBJ1-1|.
TGCGCCAGCAGCTTGTCAGGGGGGGACACTGAAGCTTTCTTT
CASSLSGGDTEAFF
>TRBV5-1|TRBD2|TRBJ2-1|.
TGCGCCAGCAGCTTGGAGGCTAGCGGGAGTTACAATGAGCAGTTCTTC
CASSLEASGSYNEQFF
>TRBV29-1|.|TRBJ1-2|.
TGCAGCGATAAGGGACCTCGAAGGGGCTACACCTTC
CSDKGPRRGYTF
>TRBV15|.|TRBJ1-3|.
TGTGCCACCCTCAGTGTAGCCTCTGGAAACACCATATATTTT
CATLSVASGNTIYF
>TRBV5-4|.|TRBJ2-7|many
TGTGCCAGCAGCTTGCCCCTACACGAGCAGTACTTC
CASSLPLHEQYF
>TRBV9|.|TRBJ2-5|.
TGTGCCAGCAGTAATGGACCCCAAGAGACCCAGTACTTC
CASSNGPQETQYF
>TRBV5-1|.|TRBJ2-2|few
TGCGCCAGCAGCCCATCTACAACGAACACCGGGGAGCTGTTTTTT
CASSPSTTNTGELFF
>TRBV7-2|.|TRBJ2-2|few
TGTGCCAGCAGCTCTCCGCCGGGACAAGGGAACACCGGGGAGCTGTTTTTT
CASSSPPGQGNTGELFF
>TRBV7-2|.|TRBJ2-1|.
TGTGCCAGCAGCCAGGGTAGTAGTCGTTTGGCGGGCAGCTACAATGAGCAGTTCTTC
CASSQGSSRLAGSYNEQFF
>TRBV6-5|TRBD2|TRBJ2-1|.
TGTGCCAGCAGAAAACCGACTAGCGGGAGGAATGAGCAGTTCTTC
CASRKPTSGRNEQFF
>TRBV15|.|TRBJ2-1|few
TGTGCCACCAGCAGAGAGTCCCTTAGTCGTGGTGAGCAGTTCTTC
CATSRESLSRGEQFF
>TRBV19|TRBD2|TRBJ2-3|.
TGTGCCAGTAGTGCGGGAGGGGGTAGCACAGATACGCAGTATTTT
CASSAGGGSTDTQYF
>TRBV27|TRBD1|TRBJ1-2|.
TGTGCCAGCAGTAGACAGGGTGGTTACTATGGCTACACCTTC
CASSRQGGYYGYTF
>TRBV28|.|TRBJ1-2|.
TGTGCCAGCAGTTTACCTCGGGACACGGGACGAGGCTACACCTTC
CASSLPRDTGRGYTF
>TRBV19|.|TRBJ1-1|.
TGTGCCAGTAGAATTACGGCTCATAAGAACACTGAAGCTTTCTTT
CASRITAHKNTEAFF
>TRBV27|TRBD1|TRBJ2-5|few
TGTGCCAGCAGTTGCCCGACTATAGTTCAAGTGGGGCGACAGGGGGAGCTGGAGACCCAGTACTTC
CASSCPTIVQVGRQGELETQYF
>TRBV5-1|TRBD2|TRBJ2-7|.
TGCGCCAGCAGCTTGGAGTCTAGCGGGACCTACGAGCAGTACTTC
CASSLESSGTYEQYF
>TRBV5-4|.|TRBJ2-1|.
TGTGCCAGCAGCTTGGGTCTTAGTGAGGGTTGGAATGAGCAGTTCTTC
CASSLGLSEGWNEQFF
>TRBV18|.|TRBJ2-3|.
TGTGCCAGCTCGACGACCGCAGGGGGGGGTACAGATACGCAGTATTTT
CASSTTAGGGTDTQYF
>TRBV4-3|TRBD2|TRBJ2-1|.
TGCGCCAGCAGCCAAGGTCCTAGCGGGAGATCAGATGAGCAGTTCTTC
CASSQGPSGRSDEQFF
>TRBV19|.|TRBJ2-3|.
TGTGCCAGTAGAATCACAGATACGCAGTATTTT
CASRITDTQYF